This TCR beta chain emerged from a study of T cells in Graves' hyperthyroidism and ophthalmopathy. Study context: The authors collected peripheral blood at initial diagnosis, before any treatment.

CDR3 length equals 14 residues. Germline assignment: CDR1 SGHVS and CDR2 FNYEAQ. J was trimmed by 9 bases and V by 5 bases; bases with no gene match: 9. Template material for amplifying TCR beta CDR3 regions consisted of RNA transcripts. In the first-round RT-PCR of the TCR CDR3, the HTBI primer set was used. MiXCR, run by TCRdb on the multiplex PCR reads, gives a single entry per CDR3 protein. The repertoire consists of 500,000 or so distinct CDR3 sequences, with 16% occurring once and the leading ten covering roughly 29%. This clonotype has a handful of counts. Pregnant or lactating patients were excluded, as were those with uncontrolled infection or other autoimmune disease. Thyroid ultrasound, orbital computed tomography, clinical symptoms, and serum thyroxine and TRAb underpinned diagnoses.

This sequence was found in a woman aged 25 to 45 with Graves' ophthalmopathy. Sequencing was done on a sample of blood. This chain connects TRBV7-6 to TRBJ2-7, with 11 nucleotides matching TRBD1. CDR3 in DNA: TGTGCCAGCAGCCGACCGGGACAGGGGGTGGTGCAGTACTTC. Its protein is CASSRPGQGVVQYF.